The clone carrying this TCR beta chain was counted many times. One entry per CDR3 protein, called by TCRdb with MiXCR from the RT-PCR reads. The sample shows about 680,000 distinct CDR3 sequences, more than 13% of them seen only once. V was pared by 7 bases and J by 5 bases, with 9 bases of the junction left unmatched. This CDR3 spans 14 amino acids. CDR1 and CDR2 (germline): DFQATT, SNEGSKA (reference sequence). This sequence originates from a female donor in good health, serving as a healthy control. The chain couples TRBV20-1 to TRBJ1-2; 11 bases fit TRBD1. Sequencing was carried out using memory CD4+ T cells from blood. In DNA, the CDR3 is TGCAGTGGCGCGCTGGGACAGGGGGTATATGGCTACACCTTC. Amino acid sequence: CSGALGQGVYGYTF.